Below, 10 T cell receptor beta chains from the same sample are listed, as sequenced in a study of early T cells in non-severe SARS-CoV-2 infection. MiXCR, applied by TCRdb to the 5' RACE reads, yields one record per CDR3 protein. The sample records tens of thousands of distinct CDR3 sequences, 5.5% to 6.5% being singletons. Sequenced: whole blood. The source is an adult who was a healthcare worker with PCR-confirmed SARS-CoV-2 infection or an uninfected control (not recorded which).

This clonotype came up a few times. The rearrangement joins TRBV18 to TRBJ2-5; either TRBD1 or TRBD2 may fit D (5 bases each). Germline assignment: CDR1 KGHSH and CDR2 LQKENI. The CDR3 is made up of 15 amino acids. V lost 3 bases and J lost 5, with 16 bases in between. The CDR3 DNA sequence: TGTGCCAGCTCACCCCCCGGGACCCCCGGGGAGACCCAGTACTTC. Translation: CASSPPGTPGETQYF.

CDR3 in DNA: TGTGCCAGCAGTGAGACCGTAGCGGGGGGCACAGATACGCAGTATTTT. It is translated as CASSETVAGGTDTQYF. The chain is built from TRBV6-2 or TRBV6-3 and TRBJ2-3; 9 bases line up with TRBD2. The CDR3 totals 16 residues. Germline CDR1 and CDR2: MNHEY and SVGEGT. The ends lost 5 bases at V and 1 base at J; junction bases unmatched: 7.

This clonotype appeared many times. The chain links TRBV5-1 to TRBJ1-6; 7 bases are shared with TRBD1. Unmatched junction bases numbered 14, after V lost 3 bases and J lost 14 bases. The CDR3 covers 15 residues. Germline V CDR1 and CDR2: SGHRS, YFSETQ. The CDR3 DNA is TGCGCCAGCAGCTCCCTCCGGCAGGGGGATCGGACCCTCCACTTT. This sequence encodes CASSSLRQGDRTLHF.

This clonotype was detected only a few times. The chain links TRBV9 to TRBJ2-2, with D unclear. This CDR3 region has 13 residues. Germline values: CDR1 SGDLS, CDR2 YYNGEE. Trimming removed 0 bases at V and 4 bases at J, with 4 bases between. The CDR3 DNA follows: TGTGCCAGCAGCGTAGACGGCACCGGGGAGCTGTTTTTT. Amino acid sequence: CASSVDGTGELFF.

This clonotype was counted between two and nine times. This sequence joins TRBV12-3 or TRBV12-4 and TRBJ2-2; 7 positions agree with TRBD2. The ends lost 3 bases at V and 0 bases at J; junction bases unmatched: 7. The CDR3 is 17 amino acids. Here the CDR3 reads CASSLKLANTNTGELFF. In DNA, the CDR3 is TGTGCCAGCAGTTTGAAACTAGCGAACACGAACACCGGGGAGCTGTTTTTT.

This clonotype occurred many times. The V and J genes are TRBV4-2 and TRBJ2-3; weak D call: TRBD2 (5 bases). V was shortened by 1 base and J by 6 bases, with 26 bases between the two germline ends. Germline V gene data show CDR1 as LGHNA and CDR2 as YNFKEQ. The CDR3 spans 19 residues. The CDR3 reads CASSQVSDRWRPLEDTQYF. CDR3 nucleotides: TGTGCCAGCAGCCAAGTCTCTGATCGGTGGCGCCCACTAGAGGATACGCAGTATTTT.

The chain employs TRBV18 and TRBJ2-7, with 10 bases lining up with TRBD1. V gave up 3 bases and J gave up 3 bases; unmatched junction bases: 5. Germline loops: CDR1 KGHSH, CDR2 LQKENI. The CDR3 sequence is 15 residues long. In nucleotides, the CDR3 is TGTGCCAGCTCACCCGGACAGGGGGAAGTCTACGAGCAGTACTTC. It translates to CASSPGQGEVYEQYF.

The chain employs TRBV10-2 and TRBJ2-7; D uncertain. CDR3 length: 12 amino acids. CDR1 is WSHSY, CDR2 SAAADI, per germline. V lost 6 bases, J lost 5 bases, and 11 bases lay in between. The CDR3 DNA follows: TGCGCCAGCAGAGACGTTACCGACGAGCAGTACTTC. Translating it yields CASRDVTDEQYF.

This clonotype was recorded many times. The CDR3 sequence is CSASLDSGSQGDTQYF. In DNA form, the CDR3 reads TGCAGTGCTAGCCTTGATAGCGGGAGTCAAGGGGATACGCAGTATTTT. The chain carries TRBV20-1 and TRBJ2-3; 9 positions agree with TRBD2. CDR3 length: 16 amino acids. The V segment lost 3 bases and the J segment 6 bases; nucleotides outside the gene matches: 13. From germline, CDR1 is DFQATT and CDR2 SNEGSKA (reference sequence).

This clonotype showed up many times. V usage is TRBV10-3 and J usage is TRBJ1-4; TRBD1 matches 9 bases. The J segment lost 8 bases and the V segment lost 0 bases, leaving 13 bases of the junction unmatched. Looked up from germline, CDR1 is ENHRY and CDR2 is SYGVKD. CDR3 length: 18 amino acids. CDR3 loop: CAISESGTGIGNGEKLFF. The CDR3 bases are TGTGCCATCAGTGAGTCGGGGACAGGGATTGGTAATGGAGAAAAACTGTTTTTT.